These T cell receptor beta chains were read from a single sample in a study of OX40 agonist ivuxolimab in advanced cancers. Sequencing was performed with immunoSEQ multiplex PCR; in TCRdb, only in-frame clones are kept and a portion is missing. The sample contains roughly 120,000 clones, around 90% of which appear only once. The sample in question was CD4+ or CD8+ T cells sorted from blood, obtained in a trial of the OX40 agonist ivuxolimab. These receptors all stem from an adult with an advanced solid tumor such as melanoma, head and neck, liver or kidney cancer. CDR3s include the opening cysteine and the closing phenylalanine or tryptophan. Each record gives: V gene, J gene, D gene, CDR3 protein, CDR3 DNA. A D gene is named only where the DNA matches it firmly.

v_gene: TRBV7-2; j_gene: TRBJ2-3; d_gene: -; CDR3aa: CASKLVRDDTDTQYF; CDR3nt: TGTGCCAGCAAACTCGTCCGGGACGACACAGATACGCAGTATTTT
v_gene: TRBV19; j_gene: TRBJ1-5; d_gene: -; CDR3aa: CASSMRDMGQPQHF; CDR3nt: TGTGCCAGTAGTATGCGGGATATGGGTCAGCCCCAGCATTTT
v_gene: TRBV5-1; j_gene: TRBJ1-5; d_gene: TRBD1; CDR3aa: CASSSAGGGQPQHF; CDR3nt: TGCGCCAGCAGCTCCGCAGGGGGGGGTCAGCCCCAGCATTTT
v_gene: TRBV7-9; j_gene: TRBJ1-2; d_gene: -; CDR3aa: CASSLLGGYTF; CDR3nt: TGTGCCAGCAGCTTACTGGGTGGCTACACCTTC
v_gene: TRBV29-1; j_gene: TRBJ1-2; d_gene: TRBD1; CDR3aa: CSTGDSLGYTF; CDR3nt: TGCAGCACGGGGGACAGCCTGGGCTACACCTTC
v_gene: TRBV5-1; j_gene: TRBJ2-7; d_gene: -; CDR3aa: CASSLRGADLSYEQYF; CDR3nt: TGCGCCAGCAGCTTGAGGGGCGCCGATCTTTCCTACGAGCAGTACTTC
v_gene: TRBV18; j_gene: TRBJ1-1; d_gene: -; CDR3aa: CASSPFNQGGTEAFF; CDR3nt: TGTGCCAGCTCACCCTTCAATCAGGGAGGCACTGAAGCTTTCTTT
v_gene: TRBV7-2; j_gene: TRBJ2-7; d_gene: TRBD2; CDR3aa: CASSFTSGTYEQYF; CDR3nt: TGTGCCAGCAGCTTCACTAGCGGAACCTACGAGCAGTACTTC
v_gene: TRBV6-1; j_gene: TRBJ2-1; d_gene: TRBD2; CDR3aa: CASSKDGTSGRGSSYNEQFF; CDR3nt: TGTGCCAGCAGTAAAGATGGGACTAGCGGGAGGGGGAGCTCCTACAATGAGCAGTTCTTC
v_gene: TRBV30; j_gene: TRBJ2-3; d_gene: -; CDR3aa: CAWTHYSTDTQYF; CDR3nt: TGTGCCTGGACCCACTACTCCACAGATACGCAGTATTTT
v_gene: TRBV19; j_gene: TRBJ2-1; d_gene: TRBD2; CDR3aa: CASSPGTSGSQYEQFF; CDR3nt: TGTGCCAGTAGCCCAGGGACTAGCGGGAGTCAGTATGAGCAGTTCTTC
v_gene: TRBV10-3; j_gene: TRBJ2-7; d_gene: TRBD2; CDR3aa: CAISGTSGSYEQYF; CDR3nt: TGTGCCATCAGTGGGACTAGCGGGAGCTACGAGCAGTACTTC
v_gene: TRBV27; j_gene: TRBJ1-1; d_gene: TRBD1; CDR3aa: CASSIRRGTEAFF; CDR3nt: TGTGCCAGCAGTATCCGCAGGGGGACTGAAGCTTTCTTT
v_gene: TRBV6-5; j_gene: TRBJ2-3; d_gene: -; CDR3aa: CASSSQVTDTQYF; CDR3nt: TGTGCCAGCAGTTCTCAAGTCACAGATACGCAGTATTTT
v_gene: TRBV7-3; j_gene: TRBJ1-1; d_gene: -; CDR3aa: CASSLGRMNTEAFF; CDR3nt: TGTGCCAGCAGCTTAGGAAGGATGAACACTGAAGCTTTCTTT
v_gene: TRBV5-1; j_gene: TRBJ2-3; d_gene: -; CDR3aa: CASSLGLTGTDTQYF; CDR3nt: TGCGCCAGCAGCTTGGGACTTACCGGCACAGATACGCAGTATTTT
v_gene: TRBV6-6; j_gene: TRBJ1-1; d_gene: -; CDR3aa: CASSSHGVNTEAFF; CDR3nt: TGTGCCAGCAGTTCCCACGGGGTCAACACTGAAGCTTTCTTT